Reported below is one T cell receptor beta chain. The antigen is unknown. V lost 8 bases to trimming and J lost 0 bases; unmatched junction nucleotides: 7. The CDR3 contains 15 residues. Germline CDR1 SNHLY, CDR2 FYNNEI. The data are from a study of shared clonotypes between healthy human individuals. Points from the study as a whole: An anticipated effect of sequencing depth on clonotype sharing among donors was recognized.

Produced via immunoSEQ multiplex PCR; TCRdb's table is partial and in-frame only. The repertoire has around 690,000 clones, roughly 88% of them found once; the top ten carry 34%. The sequence was collected from a man aged 18-30 years in good health. Some clones in this sample may be carry-over from other donors' samples. The V gene is TRBV2, the J gene TRBJ2-3, with TRBD2 identical over 8 bases. Sequencing was performed on memory CD8+ T cells from PBMCs. Subset indicated: CD45RO+ cells pooled with CCR7-negative TemRA cells. The CDR3 is CASGSREGSTDTQYF. Here the CDR3 DNA reads TGTGCCAGCGGGAGCCGGGAGGGGAGCACAGATACGCAGTATTTT.